This T cell receptor beta chain comes out of a study of identical twins. With template switching, a universal primer site was added, and the cDNA carried unique molecular identifiers. TCRdb passed the 5' RACE reads through MiXCR, listing each CDR3 protein once. This repertoire shows around 510,000 distinct CDR3 sequences, 14% found once; its top ten account for 0.95% to 1%. Trimming left V 3 bases short and J 8 bases short, with 19 bases between. The CDR3 has 15 residues. Germline CDR1 reads SEHNR; CDR2 reads FQNEAQ (reference sequence). Healthy Caucasians made up all donors. These data were also reused for a study on yellow fever vaccine responses in identical twins.

What was sequenced was CD4+ T cells sorted from blood. The gene calls are TRBV7-9 and TRBJ1-2; possibly TRBD1 for D (6 bases). The source is a woman aged 18-29 years in good health. CDR3 nucleotide sequence: TGTGCCAGCAGCTTCGCCAGGGGTGTGGAAGACGGCTACACCTTC. This codes for CASSFARGVEDGYTF. The variable domain in full, with the rest retrieved from reference TRBV7-9 and TRBJ1-2, is DTGVSQNPRHKITKRGQNVTFRCDPISEHNRLYWYRQTLGQGPEFLTYFQNEAQLEKSRLLSDRFSAERPKGSFSTLEIQRTEQGDSAMYLCASSFARGVEDGYTFGSGTRLTVV.